This T cell receptor beta chain was captured in a study of blood T cell repertoires in COVID-19. Study overall: The United States, Italy and Spain supplied acute and convalescent COVID-19 samples. PBMCs, B-cell-depleted T cells, or T cells were the source of the cDNA or gDNA that made up the material.

Original handling: Quantification of nucleated cells was approximated via reference gene primer amplification. TCRdb's table, derived via immunoSEQ multiplex PCR, lists solely in-frame clones and lacks some. From that table come the V and J calls and clone size; the DNA was used to work out D and trimming. Seen here are under 150,000 clones, 65% to 85% observed once, and the top ten hold about 1.4%. The TCR sequence derives from a middle-aged man with acute or convalescent COVID-19. Material for sequencing was peripheral blood.

CDR3 protein: CSTQDRVGGYGYTF. CDR3 sequence (DNA): TGCAGCACCCAGGACAGGGTAGGGGGGTATGGCTACACCTTC. The genes are TRBV29-1 and TRBJ1-2, with TRBD1 matching 8 bases. CDR1 and CDR2 (germline): SQVTM, ANQGSEA. J gave up 5 bases and V 8 bases, and 13 bases lay outside the gene matches. This CDR3 is built from 14 residues.